Following are 28 T cell receptor beta chains from one sample sequenced in a study of TIL therapy for anti-PD-1-resistant metastatic lung cancer. Time point indicated: pre-treatment sample, taken before nivolumab and TIL therapy. The libraries were made with immunoSEQ v3. TCRdb keeps only in-frame clones here, not all; method: immunoSEQ multiplex PCR. The sample holds under 15,000 clones, nearly 80% seen once. Source: blood, taken at baseline. Every receptor here comes from a person between 25 and 80 years old with non-small cell lung cancer.

The chain couples TRBV7-2 to TRBJ1-2; D ambiguous. V shed 0 bases and J shed 0 bases, with 8 bases lying between them. CDR1 is SGHTA and CDR2 is FQGNSA in the germline V gene. The CDR3 loop spans 15 amino acids. The CDR3, as DNA: TGTGCCAGCAGCTTAGCAGGCAGGACTAACTATGGCTACACCTTC. Amino acids: CASSLAGRTNYGYTF. Drawing the rest from reference TRBV7-2 and TRBJ1-2, the complete variable domain is GAGVSQSPSNKVTEKGKDVELRCDPISGHTALYWYRQSLGQGLEFLIYFQGNSAPDKSGLPSDRFSAERTGGSVSTLTIQRTQQEDSAVYLCASSLAGRTNYGYTFGSGTRLTVV.

This clone occurred a few times. V and J are TRBV21-1 and TRBJ2-2; the DNA was not compared with TRBD1, the D call given in the table. TRBV21-1 is an annotated pseudogene. This CDR3 is built from 17 residues. CDR3 region: CASSKEEGQVGTGELFF. The CDR3 nucleotides are TGTGCCAGCAGCAAAGAGGAGGGACAGGTGGGCACCGGGGAGCTGTTTTTT.

This clone was seen only a few times. This chain joins TRBV7-3 and TRBJ1-1; no definite D call. The germline V and J ends were trimmed by 4 bases and 2 bases, with 8 bases remaining between them. In germline, CDR1 is SGHTA, CDR2 FQGTGA. This CDR3 contains 13 residues. Here the CDR3 DNA reads TGTGCCAGCAGCTCCTCATATAACACTGAAGCTTTCTTT. Amino acid sequence: CASSSSYNTEAFF.

The chain has TRBV19 and TRBJ2-1, with 11 positions matching TRBD2. The junction had 5 bases not matched to a gene; V was cut back by 5 bases and J by 8 bases. Germline CDR1 reads LNHDA; CDR2 reads SQIVND (reference sequence). This CDR3 contains 14 residues. As DNA, the CDR3 is TGTGCCAGTAGTCGACTAGCGGGATGGGATGAGCAGTTCTTC. It specifies CASSRLAGWDEQFF.

The V and J genes are TRBV5-1 and TRBJ2-4; TRBD1 aligns across 9 bases. Per the germline V gene, CDR1 is SGHRS and CDR2 is YFSETQ. Losses at the gene ends were 2 bases for V and 16 bases for J; bases not matched to a gene: 10. CDR3 length: 13 amino acids. CDR3 sequence (DNA): TGCGCCAGCAGCTTCGGGGAGCGGGACAGGGAATACTTC. It yields the protein CASSFGERDREYF.

The rearrangement joins TRBV30 to TRBJ2-3, with no clear D. V was trimmed by 4 bases and J by 0 bases, leaving 11 bases between them. This CDR3 region has 14 residues. Germline CDR1 reads GTSNPN; CDR2 reads SVGIG (reference sequence). The CDR3 DNA reads TGTGCCTGGAAGTCTCTGGACAGCACAGATACGCAGTATTTT. Protein: CAWKSLDSTDTQYF.

This rearrangement joins TRBV30 to TRBJ1-4; 8 nucleotides agree with TRBD1. CDR1 is GTSNPN and CDR2 is SVGIG in the germline V gene (reference sequence). After removal of 5 bases from V and 7 bases from J, the junction contained 12 bases not matched to a gene. This CDR3 spans 15 amino acids. The CDR3 region is CAWGPQDRGGEKLFF. The CDR3 DNA reads TGTGCCTGGGGCCCCCAAGACAGGGGCGGTGAAAAACTGTTTTTT.

This chain links TRBV6-5 with TRBJ2-2; no clear D gene. Germline CDR1 is MNHEY and CDR2 is SVGAGI. Deletions cut 2 bases from V and 1 base from J, with 5 bases between. This CDR3 spans 14 amino acids. CDR3 amino acids: CASSYGVNTGELFF. CDR3 sequence (DNA): TGTGCCAGCAGTTACGGGGTGAACACCGGGGAGCTGTTTTTT.

Written as DNA, the CDR3 is TGTGCCAGCAGCTTGGGTGGTAGCGTCCAAGAGACCCAGTACTTC. Protein product: CASSLGGSVQETQYF. The genes are TRBV5-4 and TRBJ2-5, with D maybe TRBD2 (5 bases). CDR1 is SGHNT and CDR2 is YYREEE in the germline V gene (reference sequence). V was trimmed by 0 bases and J by 1 base, leaving 10 bases between them. The CDR3 has 15 amino acids.

This clone occurred once. The chain has TRBV5-1 and TRBJ2-2; D gene uncertain. From germline, CDR1 is SGHRS and CDR2 YFSETQ. CDR3 size: 15 residues. Trimming removed 2 bases at V and 3 bases at J, with 11 bases between. The CDR3 region has the DNA TGCGCCAGCAGCTTTGGCGGAGCTTACACCGGGGAGCTGTTTTTT. Protein: CASSFGGAYTGELFF.

The chain carries TRBV11-2 and TRBJ1-1, with a weak D call TRBD1 (5 bases). V was shortened by 5 bases and J by 1 base, with 8 bases between the two germline ends. Germline lookup yields CDR1 SGHAT and CDR2 FQNNGV. The CDR3 totals 13 residues. In DNA, the CDR3 is TGTGCCAGCAGCGCGCAGGGGAACACTGAAGCTTTCTTT. Protein sequence: CASSAQGNTEAFF.

The CDR3 protein is CASSLAPLGPEAEAFF. CDR3 coding DNA: TGCGCCAGCAGCTTGGCCCCTCTAGGGCCGGAAGCTGAAGCTTTCTTT. The V gene is TRBV5-1, the J gene TRBJ1-1, with D uncertain. This CDR3 region has 16 residues. V gave up 0 bases and J gave up 6 bases, with 18 bases separating them. Germline V gene data show CDR1 as SGHRS and CDR2 as YFSETQ.

This clone showed up just once. This may stem from a read error, because a much larger clone lies one nucleotide away. The rearrangement uses TRBV18 and TRBJ2-7, with D perhaps matching TRBD2 (5 bases). CDR1 is KGHSH and CDR2 is LQKENI in the germline V gene. The length of the CDR3 is 17 residues. The V gene lost 5 bases and the J gene lost 7 bases, with 27 bases spanning the gap. As DNA, the CDR3 is TGTGCCAGCTCATCCAGACTAACGGGCAACGCGGTACTGGAGCAGTACTTC. It translates to CASSSRLTGNAVLEQYF. The full variable domain, in which reference TRBV18 and TRBJ2-7 provide the parts outside the CDR3, is NAGVMQNPRHLVRRRGQEARLRCSPMKGHSHVYWYRQLPEEGLKFMVYLQKENIIDESGMPKERFSAEFPKEGPSILRIQQVVRGDSAAYFCASSSRLTGNAVLEQYFGPGTRLTVT.

This chain links TRBV29-1 with TRBJ2-3; 11 bases match TRBD2. V lost 8 bases and J lost 0; bases outside the gene matches: 7. This CDR3 comprises 15 residues. Germline V gene data show CDR1 as SQVTM and CDR2 as ANQGSEA. The CDR3 sequence: CSLGGTSGSTDTQYF. The CDR3 DNA is TGCAGCTTGGGCGGGACTAGCGGTAGCACAGATACGCAGTATTTT.

The CDR3 coding sequence is TGTGCCAGCAGAGCGGAGGGTCTAGCTTCCTACGAGCAGTACTTC. Its protein is CASRAEGLASYEQYF. The chain joins TRBV5-6 to TRBJ2-7; the D gene is possibly TRBD2 (6 bases). V lost 5 bases to trimming and J lost 1 base, with 16 bases between them. Looked up from germline, CDR1 is SGHDT and CDR2 is YYEEEE. The CDR3 is made up of 15 amino acids.

The rearrangement uses TRBV6-5 and TRBJ1-1; maybe TRBD1 (6 bases). The CDR3 covers 15 residues. The germline CDR1 and CDR2 sequences are MNHEY and SVGAGI. V dropped 4 bases and J dropped 5 bases, with 17 bases sitting between them. CDR3 loop: CASSFKVTGLTEAFF. The DNA for the CDR3 is TGTGCCAGCAGTTTCAAAGTTACAGGGTTAACTGAAGCTTTCTTT.

The rearrangement links TRBV19 to TRBJ2-7; possible D gene TRBD1, 6 bases. The germline V and J ends were trimmed by 1 base and 3 bases, with 16 bases remaining between them. The germline V gene has CDR1 LNHDA and CDR2 SQIVND (reference sequence). The CDR3 loop spans 16 amino acids. The CDR3, as DNA: TGTGCCAGTAGTATAGGTACGAGAAACAGGGTCTACGAGCAGTACTTC. Amino acids: CASSIGTRNRVYEQYF. Filled out from reference TRBV19 and TRBJ2-7, the complete variable domain reads DGGITQSPKYLFRKEGQNVTLSCEQNLNHDAMYWYRQDPGQGLRLIYYSQIVNDFQKGDIAEGYSVSREKKESFPLTVTSAQKNPTAFYLCASSIGTRNRVYEQYFGPGTRLTVT.

In DNA form, the CDR3 reads TGTGCCAGCGGGGACACCGCCTACGAGCAGTACTTC. Protein: CASGDTAYEQYF. The chain has TRBV6-5 and TRBJ2-7; D possibly corresponds to TRBD1 (6 bases). Per germline, CDR1 MNHEY and CDR2 SVGAGI. V was cut by 8 bases and J by 2 bases, with 10 bases left in between. This CDR3 is built from 12 residues.

The chain employs TRBV18 and TRBJ1-2, with TRBD1 as a possible D gene (6 bases). In germline, CDR1 is KGHSH, CDR2 LQKENI. The CDR3 has 15 residues. Between the trimmed V and J ends, which lost 0 bases and 1 base, there was a span of 9 bases. CDR3 sequence (DNA): TGTGCCAGCTCACCACCTCCAGGGGATAACTATGGCTACACCTTC. Translation: CASSPPPGDNYGYTF.

This chain links TRBV19 with TRBJ2-5; TRBD1 matches at 7 bases. The germline V gene encodes CDR1 LNHDA and CDR2 SQIVND (reference sequence). The CDR3 contains 14 residues. With 7 bases clipped from V and 2 bases from J, the junction kept 7 bases outside the gene matches. CDR3 protein: CASNPGQRQETQYF. CDR3 DNA sequence: TGTGCCAGTAATCCGGGACAGCGGCAAGAGACCCAGTACTTC. The full variable domain, completed using reference TRBV19 and TRBJ2-5, is DGGITQSPKYLFRKEGQNVTLSCEQNLNHDAMYWYRQDPGQGLRLIYYSQIVNDFQKGDIAEGYSVSREKKESFPLTVTSAQKNPTAFYLCASNPGQRQETQYFGPGTRLLVL.

This clone was counted a single time. For the CDR3, the DNA is TGTGCCAGCAGCTTAGCGCGGGAGGCCTACGAGCAGTACTTC. Its protein product is CASSLAREAYEQYF. V usage is TRBV7-2 and J usage is TRBJ2-7; 8 bases line up with TRBD2. Germline V CDR1 and CDR2: SGHTA, FQGNSA. This CDR3 comprises 14 residues. V lost 0 bases and J lost 2; bases outside the gene matches: 0.

V and J are TRBV5-1 and TRBJ2-2; D not resolved. This CDR3 has 16 amino acids. Per germline, CDR1 SGHRS and CDR2 YFSETQ. With 0 bases removed from V and 0 bases from J, the gap between germline ends came to 9 bases. The DNA of the CDR3 is TGCGCCAGCAGCTTGGGCACTTCCACGAACACCGGGGAGCTGTTTTTT. Its translation: CASSLGTSTNTGELFF.

The chain employs TRBV21-1 and TRBJ2-7; TRBD2 is the table's D call, not checked against the DNA. TRBV21-1 constitutes a pseudogene. The CDR3 is 15 amino acids. CDR3 amino acids: CASSNRRGRKNEQYF. In DNA form, the CDR3 reads TGTGCCAGCAGCAATAGGCGGGGGCGGAAGAACGAGCAGTACTTC.

This chain joins TRBV19 and TRBJ2-7; possible D gene TRBD2, 6 bases. Germline-derived CDR1 and CDR2 are LNHDA and SQIVND (reference sequence). V lost 5 bases and J 4 bases, leaving 15 bases between the germline ends. This CDR3 has 14 amino acids. The CDR3 loop is CASSSSTSRYEQYF. Written as DNA, the CDR3 is TGTGCCAGTAGTTCTTCAACTAGCAGGTACGAGCAGTACTTC.

V usage is TRBV11-2 and J usage is TRBJ2-5; D perhaps matches TRBD2 (5 bases). Trimming left V 0 bases short and J 4 bases short, with 9 bases between. Per the germline V gene, CDR1 is SGHAT and CDR2 is FQNNGV. The length of the CDR3 is 14 residues. CDR3 protein: CASSLELDPETQYF. In DNA, the CDR3 is TGTGCCAGCAGCTTAGAACTAGACCCAGAGACCCAGTACTTC.

The chain recombines TRBV7-9 with TRBJ2-1, with D possibly matching TRBD2 (6 bases). CDR1 and CDR2 from the germline V gene are SEHNR and FQNEAQ (reference sequence). The length of the CDR3 is 13 residues. Trimming cost V 6 bases and J 7 bases, with 13 bases left between them. In DNA, the CDR3 is TGTGCCAGCAGTCCGGGACTGCTAAATGAGCAGTTCTTC. It is translated as CASSPGLLNEQFF.

J is TRBJ2-7 and V is TRBV6-5; 8 nucleotides align to TRBD2. This CDR3 spans 14 amino acids. The germline gives CDR1 MNHEY, CDR2 SVGAGI. Losses at the gene ends were 6 bases for V and 5 bases for J; bases not matched to a gene: 9. CDR3 loop: CASSLSGRGDEQYF. Here the CDR3 DNA reads TGTGCCAGCAGCCTCAGCGGGAGAGGGGACGAGCAGTACTTC.

V usage is TRBV25-1 and J usage is TRBJ2-7; perhaps D is TRBD1 or TRBD2 (6 bases each). V gave up 5 bases and J gave up 0 bases, with 8 bases separating them. CDR3 length: 13 amino acids. The V gene's germline CDR1 is MGHDK and CDR2 SYGVNS. The DNA of the CDR3 is TGTGCCAGCAGTTGGGGGGCCTCCTACGAGCAGTACTTC. Its translation: CASSWGASYEQYF.